A selection of T cell receptor beta chains follows, all from one sample in a study of chemoradiotherapy in HPV16-positive cancers. Clones were read by immunoSEQ multiplex PCR, and TCRdb kept only the in-frame ones, dropping some. Here the sample spans 6,600 or so clones, 89% being singletons. The sequenced sample was tumor tissue, obtained from a patient who underwent chemoradiotherapy. The receptors shown here come from a human donor with HPV-associated anogenital cancer. Both conserved end residues are trimmed from each CDR3.

j_call v_call cdr3_aa
TRBJ2-7 TRBV29-1 SDRTLSSYEQY
TRBJ1-6 TRBV10-3 AISANSYNSPLH
TRBJ2-3 TRBV18 ASSPPSTDTQY
TRBJ1-1 TRBV19 ASSERDTEAF
TRBJ2-7 TRBV30 AWTLDRGEQY
TRBJ2-7 TRBV19 ASKGLAGVGEQY
TRBJ2-7 TRBV6-6 ASSPNDASYEQY
TRBJ1-5 TRBV6-4 ASSDYAGQPQH
TRBJ1-3 TRBV5-6 ASSPGLNSGNTIY
TRBJ1-4 TRBV6-5 ASSYATGTVEKLF
TRBJ2-5 TRBV11-3 ASSASGGKTQY
TRBJ2-4 TRBV7-9 ASSLGPGQPNIQY
TRBJ2-7 TRBV7-6 ASSPTSGRGEQY
TRBJ2-7 TRBV9 ASSVAAGSYEQY
TRBJ1-4 TRBV7-2 ASALGGAQEKLF
TRBJ2-7 TRBV10-3 AIKFRAGESYEQY
TRBJ2-1 TRBV7-2 ASSLDGTSGNEQF
TRBJ1-2 TRBV7-6 ASSLVFGQGNAYT
TRBJ1-1 TRBV19 ASSVAGWTTEAF
TRBJ2-7 TRBV5-6 ASSLAKTSGRYEQY
TRBJ2-3 TRBV10-3 AISPSSGRVDTQY